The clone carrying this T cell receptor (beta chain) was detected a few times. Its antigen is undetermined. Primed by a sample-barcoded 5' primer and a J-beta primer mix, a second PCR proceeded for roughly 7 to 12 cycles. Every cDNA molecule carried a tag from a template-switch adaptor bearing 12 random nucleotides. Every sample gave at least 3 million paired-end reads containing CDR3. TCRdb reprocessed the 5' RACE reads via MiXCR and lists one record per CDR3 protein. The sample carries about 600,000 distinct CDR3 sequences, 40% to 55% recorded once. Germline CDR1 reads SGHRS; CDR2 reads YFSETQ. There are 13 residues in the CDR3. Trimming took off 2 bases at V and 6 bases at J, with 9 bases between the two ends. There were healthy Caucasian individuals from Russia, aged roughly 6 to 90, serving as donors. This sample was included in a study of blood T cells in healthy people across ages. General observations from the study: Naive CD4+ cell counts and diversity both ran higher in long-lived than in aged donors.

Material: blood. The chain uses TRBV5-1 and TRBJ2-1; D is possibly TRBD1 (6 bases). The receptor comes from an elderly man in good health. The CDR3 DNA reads TGCGCCAGCAGCTTCCAGGGGTCCAATGAGCAGTTCTTC. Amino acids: CASSFQGSNEQFF.